The 9 T cell receptor beta chains reported below all come from one sample, sequenced in a study of T-cell reconstitution after alpha-beta-depleted transplantation in children (dated by TCRdb to the mid-2010s). The meaning of the sample's treatment or condition label: allogeneic hematopoietic cell transplantation with graft depleted of TCRalphabeta T cells and CD19 B cells. Libraries were made using PCR. Sequencing took place on an Illumina HiSeq 2500. To normalize quantification of the TCRbeta repertoire, the TCR libraries were built with molecular barcoding that relied on unique molecular identifiers. The public reads were reanalyzed by TCRdb: fastp trimming at Q25, MiXCR alignment, in-frame beta chains only. Entries that share a CDR3 protein sequence are merged under the most common genes and DNA. Across this sample there are approximately 350,000 distinct CDR3 sequences, with about 17% seen only once. Of the sample, 35% to 50% falls within the top ten clones.

This specimen was PBMCs, mostly from graft donor cells, taken 360 days after TCRalphabeta/CD19-depleted stem cell transplant. Receptors originate from a male patient between 2 and 10 years old who had a stem cell transplant for acute lymphoblastic leukemia, so the T cells may come from the graft donor.

This clonotype was seen only a few times. The rearrangement links TRBV12-3 or TRBV12-4 to TRBJ2-3; no clear D. The length of the CDR3 is 15 residues. V was pared by 7 bases and J by 1 base, with 15 bases between. The CDR3 loop is CASIPGVVGTDTQYF. CDR3 DNA sequence: TGTGCCAGCATCCCTGGGGTAGTTGGCACAGATACGCAGTATTTT.

The chain is built from TRBV6-2 or TRBV6-3 and TRBJ1-3, with D unresolved. The V end was cut by 0 bases, the J end by 4 bases, with 7 bases between. The V gene's germline CDR1 is MNHEY and CDR2 SVGEGT. The CDR3 loop spans 14 amino acids. The CDR3 DNA reads TGTGCCAGCAGTTACTCGGGGAGCGGAAACACCATATATTTT. This translates into CASSYSGSGNTIYF.

The chain employs TRBV4-3 and TRBJ2-7; the match to TRBD2 covers 7 bases. V lost 2 bases to trimming and J lost 0 bases; unmatched junction nucleotides: 10. Looked up from germline, CDR1 is LGHNA and CDR2 is YSLEER. The CDR3 extends over 17 amino acids. CDR3 nucleotide sequence: TGCGCCAGCAGCCAATACACCACGGGCGGGAGCTCCTACGAGCAGTACTTC. This gives the protein CASSQYTTGGSSYEQYF.

In its sample, this clonotype was seen a few times. This rearrangement joins TRBV5-1 to TRBJ2-5; D remains unclear. The CDR3 is 13 residues long. V lost 4 bases and J lost 2, with 9 bases in between. CDR1 and CDR2 (germline): SGHRS, YFSETQ. The CDR3 DNA reads as TGCGCCAGCAGCCCGGCCCGTCAAGAGACCCAGTACTTC. It codes for CASSPARQETQYF. Supplemented by reference TRBV5-1 and TRBJ2-5, the full variable domain reads KAGVTQTPRYLIKTRGQQVTLSCSPISGHRSVSWYQQTPGQGLQFLFEYFSETQRNKGNFPGRFSGRQFSNSRSEMNVSTLELGDSALYLCASSPARQETQYFGPGTRLLVL.

In its sample, this clonotype was seen a few times. CDR3: CASSQVSAGGVYGYTF. DNA of the CDR3: TGTGCCAGCAGCCAAGTCAGCGCAGGGGGCGTCTATGGCTACACCTTC. The V gene is TRBV4-2, the J gene TRBJ1-2; 8 bases map to TRBD1. Germline V gene sequence: CDR1 LGHNA, CDR2 YNFKEQ. The CDR3 runs 16 residues. Trimming removed 1 base from V and 4 bases from J; junction bases left unmatched: 8.

This chain uses TRBV18 with TRBJ2-3; 7 bases map to TRBD1. J gave up 1 base and V 3 bases, and 4 bases lay outside the gene matches. This CDR3 contains 15 residues. Germline assignment: CDR1 KGHSH and CDR2 LQKENI. The CDR3 reads CASSPGQECTDTQYF. CDR3 coding DNA: TGTGCCAGCTCACCCGGACAGGAGTGCACAGATACGCAGTATTTT.

By share, this clonotype ranks as medium-sized (0.01 to 0.1%). The chain recombines TRBV12-3 or TRBV12-4 with TRBJ2-1; no definite D call. The CDR3 covers 13 residues. The V gene lost 2 bases and the J gene lost 7 bases, with 9 bases spanning the gap. This chain's CDR3 is CASSLFGPNEQFF. As DNA, the CDR3 is TGTGCCAGCAGTTTATTCGGGCCGAATGAGCAGTTCTTC.

V and J are TRBV29-1 and TRBJ2-1; TRBD1 aligns across 8 bases. V trimming: 2 bases; J trimming: 7 bases; junction bases outside the gene matches: 13. CDR3 length equals 16 residues. Per the germline V gene, CDR1 is SQVTM and CDR2 is ANQGSEA. CDR3 sequence: CSVERPDRGSLNEQFF. DNA of the CDR3: TGCAGCGTTGAAAGGCCCGACAGGGGCAGCTTGAATGAGCAGTTCTTC.

The rearrangement uses TRBV5-5 and TRBJ2-3; D remains unclear. This CDR3 comprises 14 residues. Trimming stripped 4 bases from V and 2 bases from J, with 11 bases between. Per the germline V gene, CDR1 is SGHKS and CDR2 is YYEKEE (reference sequence). CDR3 residues: CASSLDSFTDTQYF. In nucleotides, the CDR3 is TGTGCCAGCAGCCTCGACTCCTTCACAGATACGCAGTATTTT.